These T cell receptor beta chains were read from a single sample in a study of T cells in Graves' hyperthyroidism and ophthalmopathy. MiXCR, run by TCRdb on the multiplex PCR reads, gives a single entry per CDR3 protein. In the table there are about 720,000 distinct CDR3 sequences, around 20% of which are singletons. Sequencing was carried out using blood. The receptors stem from a woman between 45 and 65 years old with Graves' hyperthyroidism that later progressed to Graves' ophthalmopathy. Both conserved end residues are trimmed from each CDR3. Each record gives: CDR3 length, V gene, CDR3 protein.

cdr3_length: 12
v_call: TRBV20-1
cdr3_aa: SARDQSGFEKLF

cdr3_length: 11
v_call: TRBV6-5
cdr3_aa: ASSYRDSYEQY

cdr3_length: 13
v_call: TRBV9
cdr3_aa: ASSGSGGGIYEQY

cdr3_length: 11
v_call: TRBV25-1
cdr3_aa: ASSDRESSPLH

cdr3_length: 12
v_call: TRBV6-1
cdr3_aa: ASSEVPGNTEAF

cdr3_length: 12
v_call: TRBV3-1
cdr3_aa: ASSQVGIKAEAF

cdr3_length: 11
v_call: TRBV30
cdr3_aa: AWSGGFNEPQH

cdr3_length: 11
v_call: TRBV14
cdr3_aa: ASSQDLGSEQY

cdr3_length: 11
v_call: TRBV6-5
cdr3_aa: ASSYPGQETQY

cdr3_length: 12
v_call: TRBV12-3/TRBV12-4
cdr3_aa: ASRSDYSYNEQF

cdr3_length: 14
v_call: TRBV7-2
cdr3_aa: ASSLIRTGATGELF

cdr3_length: 13
v_call: TRBV5-1
cdr3_aa: ASSLESPRAGEAF

cdr3_length: 12
v_call: TRBV9
cdr3_aa: ASSVVGTEETQY

cdr3_length: 13
v_call: TRBV18
cdr3_aa: ASSPPQAPNTEAF

cdr3_length: 11
v_call: TRBV12-3/TRBV12-4
cdr3_aa: ASSPYINQPQH

cdr3_length: 14
v_call: TRBV9
cdr3_aa: ASSVVAGGIYNEQF

cdr3_length: 13
v_call: TRBV7-3
cdr3_aa: ASSSLGAGTDTQY

cdr3_length: 13
v_call: TRBV19
cdr3_aa: ASSIIPAGSDEQY

cdr3_length: 12
v_call: TRBV9
cdr3_aa: ASSATGAHNEQF

cdr3_length: 13
v_call: TRBV20-1
cdr3_aa: SATRQGASPDTQY

cdr3_length: 11
v_call: TRBV6-5
cdr3_aa: ASSYQGTQPQH

cdr3_length: 11
v_call: TRBV7-2
cdr3_aa: ARLNWGFQPQH

cdr3_length: 13
v_call: TRBV20-1
cdr3_aa: SARPQGARNQPQH

cdr3_length: 13
v_call: TRBV12-3/TRBV12-4
cdr3_aa: ASSLSGRAGSPLH

cdr3_length: 13
v_call: TRBV7-9
cdr3_aa: ASSLGGAENTEAF

cdr3_length: 11
v_call: TRBV11-2
cdr3_aa: ASSLDTSYGYT

cdr3_length: 13
v_call: TRBV5-4
cdr3_aa: ASSLNDRVYNEQF

cdr3_length: 14
v_call: TRBV12-3/TRBV12-4
cdr3_aa: ASSNGTSGWWETQY

cdr3_length: 11
v_call: TRBV30
cdr3_aa: AWSAFQNTEAF

cdr3_length: 14
v_call: TRBV5-1
cdr3_aa: ASSLEVTGYQETQY

cdr3_length: 14
v_call: TRBV3-1
cdr3_aa: ASSQLGGVVLTEAF

cdr3_length: 14
v_call: TRBV3-1
cdr3_aa: ASSQDRDRVGYTIY

cdr3_length: 12
v_call: TRBV20-1
cdr3_aa: SARDLGKNYGYT

cdr3_length: 13
v_call: TRBV3-1
cdr3_aa: ASTEIAGGQETQY

cdr3_length: 10
v_call: TRBV20-1
cdr3_aa: SARDREETQY

cdr3_length: 13
v_call: TRBV11-2
cdr3_aa: ASSRTGGDDYGYT

cdr3_length: 11
v_call: TRBV12-3/TRBV12-4
cdr3_aa: ASSSTGGRSYT

cdr3_length: 13
v_call: TRBV5-1
cdr3_aa: ASSFNSGGGETQY

cdr3_length: 15
v_call: TRBV7-2
cdr3_aa: ASSLGLGVVLNTEAF

cdr3_length: 13
v_call: TRBV6-1
cdr3_aa: ASSERVRQYYGYT

cdr3_length: 13
v_call: TRBV5-4
cdr3_aa: ASSPRQLGTGELF

cdr3_length: 13
v_call: TRBV5-6
cdr3_aa: ASSFRGPSTDTQY

cdr3_length: 11
v_call: TRBV11-3
cdr3_aa: ASSLTGGDEQF

cdr3_length: 13
v_call: TRBV3-1
cdr3_aa: ASSQSGQGTSPLH